A single T cell receptor beta chain is shown here with its context. The sample carries other DNA sequences with the same CDR3. The CDR3 runs to 16 residues. J lost 0 bases, V lost 4 bases, and 3 bases had no gene match. Germline lookup yields CDR1 KGHDR and CDR2 SFDVKD. Generated by immunoSEQ multiplex PCR, the TCRdb table keeps only in-frame clones and is missing some. The repertoire holds around 160,000 clones, roughly 90% seen once, with about 1.5% in the top ten. This entry belongs to a study of T cell responses to AZD1222 COVID-19 vaccine. The TCR was taken from an adult in good health. The sequences come from peripheral blood, collected on day 0 of AZD1222 vaccination. The chain recombines TRBV24-1 with TRBJ2-1; TRBD2 matches at 9 bases. The CDR3 is CATSDLSGSSYNEQFF. The CDR3 DNA sequence: TGTGCCACCAGTGACCTTAGCGGGAGCTCCTACAATGAGCAGTTCTTC.